A single T cell receptor beta chain is shown here with its context. The antigen remains undetermined. This sample is drawn from a study of identical twins. Regarding the study as a whole: The models systematically underestimated how much out-of-frame TCR alpha was shared in monozygotic twins.

In TCRdb, the 5' RACE reads were re-called with MiXCR into one record per CDR3 protein. The table records approximately 1.8 million distinct CDR3 sequences, around a third of them present only once. CDR1 is MNHEY and CDR2 is SMNVEV in the germline V gene (reference sequence). With 3 bases clipped from V and 3 bases from J, the junction kept 8 bases outside the gene matches. CDR3 size: 15 residues. The sample comprised cord blood. V usage is TRBV27 and J usage is TRBJ2-7; 7 positions agree with TRBD1. This clonotype was obtained from a newborn girl in good health. Here the CDR3 DNA reads TGTGCCAGCAGTTTGGGGCCCGGGACAGACTACGAGCAGTACTTC. Amino acid sequence: CASSLGPGTDYEQYF.